The sequence of this TCR beta chain was determined in a study of blood T cell repertoires in COVID-19. Study at large: Acute-phase and convalescent COVID-19 samples originated in the United States, Italy and Spain. T cells, B-cell-depleted T cells, or PBMCs provided the cDNA or gDNA that served as material.

Per the authors' pipeline: Amplified reference gene primers provided the basis for estimating nucleated cell counts. Here immunoSEQ multiplex PCR was the method, and the copy in TCRdb shows in-frame clones only, minus some. V, J and clone size are taken as reported in that table, and D and trimming were inferred from the DNA itself. The sample lists a few hundred thousand clones; around 86% were seen once. Germline V gene lookup returns CDR1 MNHNY and CDR2 SVGAGI (reference sequence). V was cut by 6 bases and J by 8 bases, with 11 bases left in between. The CDR3 spans 12 residues. Sequenced material: peripheral blood. The chain combines TRBV6-6 with TRBJ2-1; no clear D gene. The TCR comes from a woman in her fifties or sixties with acute or convalescent COVID-19. The CDR3 loop reads CASRPLGDEQFF. The CDR3 nucleotides read TGTGCCAGCAGACCCCTAGGCGATGAGCAGTTCTTC.